This T cell receptor (beta chain) appears in the sequencing data of a study of a mutant IDH1 vaccine in newly diagnosed glioma. The overall study: Treated patients comprised approximately 60% males and approximately 40% females, mean age roughly 37 years.

Assay: immunoSEQ multiplex PCR; the TCRdb copy retains only in-frame clones and omits some. The sample carries tens of thousands of clones, about 85% recorded once. Noted time point: baseline, week 1 (first vaccination visit). Sample treatment: pre-vaccination baseline after standard-of-care therapy. This clone has only one observation. The source was PBMCs, collected from a glioma patient treated with radiotherapy, temozolomide or both. This receptor was obtained from a man aged 35 to 55 with glioma.

The CDR3 here is CASSTGTGTGELFF. CDR3 coding DNA: TGCGCCAGCAGTACCGGGACAGGGACCGGGGAGCTGTTTTTT. The chain combines TRBV10-2 with TRBJ2-2; 9 bases line up with TRBD1. After removal of 5 bases from V and 5 bases from J, the junction contained 3 bases not matched to a gene. The CDR3 is made up of 14 amino acids. The germline gives CDR1 WSHSY, CDR2 SAAADI.